What follows is one T cell receptor beta chain and its context. The data stem from a study of T-cell memory formation after mild COVID-19. The CDR3 covers 16 residues. Between the trimmed V and J ends, which lost 2 bases and 6 bases, there was a span of 17 bases. In germline, CDR1 is MNHEY, CDR2 SVGAGI. From the 5' RACE reads, TCRdb called clonotypes with MiXCR, one entry per CDR3 protein. The table includes fewer than 110,000 distinct CDR3 sequences, under 15% detected once. Sequencing used PBMCs or a T cell subset sorted from them (not recorded which). The TCR sequence derives from a man aged 18-30 years who had mild COVID-19 (a few samples of this study predate the infection). Cell type and time point are not known. The chain has TRBV6-5 and TRBJ2-1; D unclear. The CDR3 DNA reads TGTGCCAGCAGTTACGTAGGCCTCCGTAGCCGCAATGAGCAGTTCTTC. This codes for CASSYVGLRSRNEQFF.